A single sample gave rise to the 19 T cell receptor beta chains below, sequenced in a study of TET2 disruption in CD19-targeted CAR T cells. As for treatment: autologous CTL019 cells: CD19 CAR with 4-1BB and CD3 zeta domains. Their target antigens are unknown. Using immunoSEQ multiplex PCR, the repertoire was profiled, and TCRdb retains in-frame clones only, with some absent. The repertoire table contains under 30,000 clones. Sequenced here: CD8- CAR+ T cells sorted from cultured blood T cells, sampled for CD19 CAR T cell therapy. Subset in this sample: CD8-negative CAR-positive T cells from the infusion product. The origin of the receptors is a man in his 70s with chronic lymphocytic leukemia.

Points on this clone: With the read ending 3 residues before the CDR3 end, the germline J gene is used to fill in that end. The chain recombines TRBV25-1 with TRBJ2-1; TRBD1 is a possible D gene (5 bases). V was pared by 3 bases and J by 2 bases, with 8 bases between. The CDR3 has 14 residues. From germline, CDR1 is MGHDK and CDR2 SYGVNS. CDR3 region: CASSEVTAYNEQFF. CDR3 DNA (partial): TGTGCCAGCAGTGAGGTGACAGCCTACAATGAG.

On this clone itself: The read ends 3 residues early relative to the CDR3; the germline J gene fills the gap. The chain couples TRBV19 to TRBJ1-5; the D gene is possibly TRBD1 (6 bases). Trimming stripped 5 bases from V and 0 bases from J, with 20 bases between. From germline, CDR1 is LNHDA and CDR2 SQIVND (reference sequence). The CDR3 extends over 18 amino acids. CDR3 amino acids: CASSPPDRPMHSNQPQHF. The covered CDR3 bases are TGTGCCAGTAGTCCGCCGGACAGACCCATGCATAGCAATCAGCCC.

A note on this clone: The CDR3 is cut off 3 residues early in the read; its end comes from the germline J gene. The chain carries TRBV29-1 and TRBJ2-3; 8 bases line up with TRBD1. The ends lost 5 bases at V and 6 bases at J; junction bases unmatched: 7. The length of the CDR3 is 13 residues. Germline V gene lookup returns CDR1 SQVTM and CDR2 ANQGSEA. Here the CDR3 reads CSVRTGKHDTQYF. The CDR3 bases that were read are TGCAGCGTTCGGACAGGGAAACACGATACG.

Remarks on this clone: Read sequence stops 3 residues before the CDR3 end, and the germline J gene provides the missing end. This chain connects TRBV5-1 to TRBJ2-1; 11 bases are a match to TRBD1. V was pared by 0 bases and J by 4 bases, with 3 bases of the junction left unmatched. The CDR3 is 16 amino acids. The germline V gene encodes CDR1 SGHRS and CDR2 YFSETQ. Partial CDR3 DNA: TGCGCCAGCAGCTTGGCCGGGACAGGGGGGTACAATGAG. It specifies CASSLAGTGGYNE. The CDR3 reads in full as CASSLAGTGGYNEQFF.

Comment on this clone: Sequencing ends 3 residues short of the CDR3 end; the germline J gene provides the rest. Other DNA sequences of this sample code for an identical CDR3. The rearrangement links TRBV20-1 to TRBJ2-7; TRBD1 might be the D (5 bases). Germline CDR1 DFQATT, CDR2 SNEGSKA (reference sequence). V shed 3 bases and J shed 0 bases, with 15 bases lying between them. The length of the CDR3 is 15 residues. The part of the CDR3 DNA that was read is TGCAGTGCTAGTTCCGGACAAAGGAGCTCCTACGAG. It specifies CSASSGQRSSYE. The whole CDR3 is CSASSGQRSSYEQYF.

A note on this clone: The read terminates 3 residues ahead of where the CDR3 ends, so the germline J gene completes it. V and J are TRBV20-1 and TRBJ2-2, with 9 bases lining up with TRBD1. The length of the CDR3 is 14 residues. Germline CDR1 DFQATT, CDR2 SNEGSKA (reference sequence). Germline trimming cut 6 bases from V and 5 bases from J; bases unmatched to any gene: 7. CDR3 bases read: TGCAGTGCCTTAGTGGGGACAGGGACCGGGGAG. It specifies CSALVGTGTGE. The complete CDR3 protein is CSALVGTGTGELFF.

The CDR3 spells CASSPGVQGASGNTIYF. Incomplete CDR3 DNA: TGTGCCAGCAGTCCCGGGGTGCAGGGGGCGAGTGGAAACACC. The rearrangement joins TRBV3-1 (or the pseudogene TRBV3-2) to TRBJ1-3; 8 bases line up with TRBD1. The CDR3 end falls 3 residues outside the read, so it is completed with the germline J gene. V was clipped by 6 bases and J by 3 bases; unmatched bases: 13. Germline V gene lookup returns CDR1 LGHDT and CDR2 YNNKEL (reference sequence). This CDR3 region has 17 residues.

In regard to this clone: The read ends 3 residues shy of where the CDR3 ends; the end is completed using the germline J gene. This rearrangement joins TRBV20-1 to TRBJ2-3, with 10 positions matching TRBD2. Trimming took 3 bases from V and 4 from J; bases not matched to a gene: 1. The CDR3 sequence is 13 residues long. CDR1 is DFQATT, CDR2 SNEGSKA, per germline (reference sequence). The CDR3 loop is CSASSGGPDTQYF. The DNA read from the CDR3 is TGCAGTGCTAGTAGCGGGGGGCCAGATACG.

Details on this clone: The read finishes 3 residues shy of the CDR3 end, and the germline J gene is used to complete it. The gene calls are TRBV10-2 and TRBJ1-5, with 8 bases aligning to TRBD1. The CDR3 consists of 13 residues. After removal of 9 bases from V and 7 bases from J, the junction contained 8 bases not matched to a gene. Germline CDR1 and CDR2: WSHSY and SAAADI. The part of the CDR3 DNA that was read is TGCGCCAGTAACAGGGGGAGGGGGCAGCCC. This gives the protein CASNRGRGQP. The entire CDR3 sequence reads CASNRGRGQPQHF.

As concerns this clone: The read terminates 3 residues ahead of where the CDR3 ends, so the germline J gene completes it. J is TRBJ2-7 and V is TRBV12-3 or TRBV12-4; tentative D call: TRBD1 (6 bases). V lost 6 bases and J 2 bases, leaving 11 bases between the germline ends. This CDR3 contains 13 residues. CDR3 DNA, as far as it was read: TGTGCCAGCAGCCGGACAGTCCCCTACGAG. It encodes CASSRTVPYE. The entire CDR3 is CASSRTVPYEQYF.

Note on this clone: Read sequence stops 3 residues before the CDR3 end, and the germline J gene provides the missing end. The V and J genes are TRBV5-1 and TRBJ2-1, with unresolved D. The CDR3 totals 14 residues. The V end lost 0 bases, the J end lost 3 bases, and 7 bases lay between the germline ends. The germline V gene has CDR1 SGHRS and CDR2 YFSETQ. The CDR3 DNA, read in part, is TGCGCCAGCAGCTTGGGCCAGATCTACAATGAG. Encoded protein: CASSLGQIYNE. The entire CDR3 protein is CASSLGQIYNEQFF.

Points on this clone: The missing CDR3 end, 3 residues past where the read stops, is filled in from the germline J gene. The gene calls are TRBV3-1 (or the pseudogene TRBV3-2) and TRBJ2-4, with 7 nucleotides matching TRBD1. From germline, CDR1 is LGHDT and CDR2 YNNKEL (reference sequence). This CDR3 contains 17 residues. The CDR3: CASSQAPQGDSLAVQYF. CDR3 DNA, as far as it was read: TGTGCCAGCAGCCAAGCCCCCCAGGGGGACAGCCTGGCGGTT.

Comments on this clone: The sequenced fragment ends 3 residues before the CDR3 boundary, so the rest is inferred from the germline J gene. The chain joins TRBV20-1 to TRBJ2-7, with TRBD1 as a possible D gene (6 bases). CDR1 and CDR2 (germline): DFQATT, SNEGSKA (reference sequence). V was clipped by 2 bases and J by 3 bases, with 14 bases between them. The CDR3 length is 14 residues. The CDR3 loop is CSARPQGVHYEQYF. CDR3 DNA, as far as it was read: TGCAGTGCTAGACCACAGGGTGTACACTACGAG.

Concerning this clone itself: Sequence at one end of the junction differs from germline and may be a read error. Partial CDR3 DNA: TGTGCCTGGAGCGGGGGACAGGGAGGGGGG. Protein sequence: CAWSGGQGGG. The full CDR3 protein reads CAWSGGQGGGLFF. The rearrangement links TRBV30 to TRBJ2-2, with TRBD1 identical over 9 bases. With the read ending 3 residues before the CDR3 end, the germline J gene is used to fill in that end. The V gene's germline CDR1 is GTSNPN and CDR2 SVGIG (reference sequence). The CDR3 runs to 13 residues.

As for this clone: The CDR3 end is not reached by the read, which stops 3 residues before it; the germline J gene fills it in. V usage is TRBV7-9 and J usage is TRBJ2-5, with D tentatively TRBD2 (6 bases). The CDR3 runs to 13 residues. CDR1 SEHNR and CDR2 FQNEAQ come from the germline V gene (reference sequence). The ends were cut back, 11 bases at V and 1 base at J, with 14 bases in the middle. This CDR3 reads CAASRGVQETQYF. CDR3 bases read: TGTGCCGCCTCACGCGGGGTCCAAGAGACC.

As to this clone: The sequenced fragment ends 3 residues before the CDR3 boundary, so the rest is inferred from the germline J gene. The chain couples TRBV19 to TRBJ2-4, with 9 positions matching TRBD2. CDR3 length: 15 amino acids. Germline CDR1 LNHDA, CDR2 SQIVND (reference sequence). The sequenced CDR3 bases are TGTGCCAGTAGTCAAGCGGGGGGAGGGCAAGAGACT. Translated, it gives CASSQAGGGQET. The CDR3 in full is CASSQAGGGQETQYF.

Regarding this clone: Sequencing ends 3 residues short of the CDR3 end; the germline J gene provides the rest. The V and J genes are TRBV2 and TRBJ2-4, with 7 bases that match TRBD1. CDR3 size: 14 residues. In germline, CDR1 is SNHLY, CDR2 FYNNEI. The covered CDR3 bases are TGTGCCAGCACCCCTTGGGGGACAGACTATGGT. This gives the protein CASTPWGTDYG. The entire CDR3 reads CASTPWGTDYGQYF.

As concerns this clone: An end of the junction differs from the germline gene, which may be a read error. The read finishes 3 residues shy of the CDR3 end, and the germline J gene is used to complete it. The chain employs TRBV6-1 and TRBJ1-1; 9 positions agree with TRBD1. Germline V CDR1 and CDR2: MNHNS, SASEGT. This CDR3 has 15 residues. CDR3 in amino acids: CASREGQGWNTEAFF. CDR3 DNA (partial): TGTGCCAGCAGGGAAGGACAGGGGTGGAACACTGAA.

Turning to this clone: Read data end 3 residues before the CDR3 end; the end is taken from the germline J gene. The chain employs TRBV19 and TRBJ2-7; 9 bases are a match to TRBD1. Germline lookup yields CDR1 LNHDA and CDR2 SQIVND (reference sequence). This CDR3 is 17 amino acids long. Trimming removed 3 bases from V and 3 bases from J; junction bases left unmatched: 12. The DNA read from the CDR3 is TGTGCCAGTAGTATCTCGCCTGGGACAGGGAGACTCTACGAG. This translates into CASSISPGTGRLYE. The CDR3, in full, reads CASSISPGTGRLYEQYF. Variable domain in full (rest from reference TRBV19 and TRBJ2-7): DGGITQSPKYLFRKEGQNVTLSCEQNLNHDAMYWYRQDPGQGLRLIYYSQIVNDFQKGDIAEGYSVSREKKESFPLTVTSAQKNPTAFYLCASSISPGTGRLYEQYFGPGTRLTVT.